The sample holds a few counts of the clone carrying this TCR beta chain. Its matching antigen is unknown. UMIs and sample barcodes were carried by the TCR alpha and TCR beta cDNA libraries that 5'RACE produced using constant-segment primers. In TCRdb, the 5' RACE reads were re-called with MiXCR into one record per CDR3 protein. The sample holds some 330,000 distinct CDR3 sequences, about 21% seen once. The data were obtained in a study of T-cell memory formation after mild COVID-19. In the study overall: Largely donor-specific TCR clusters were found.

CDR3 size: 13 residues. The V gene end was trimmed by 7 bases and the J gene end by 7 bases; junction bases not matched to a gene: 9. Broader study findings: Contracting CD4+ clones were located mainly in CM and EM, and CD8+ clones in EMRA. Nothing showed for sure that second-wave clones peaking on day 37 were SARS-CoV-2 specific.

The genes are TRBV12-3 or TRBV12-4 and TRBJ1-2; 7 positions agree with TRBD1. The origin of this receptor is an adult woman who had mild COVID-19 (a few samples of this study predate the infection). Cell type and time point are not known. Sample: PBMCs or a T cell subset sorted from them (not recorded which). The CDR3 DNA sequence: TGTGCCAGCAACCCAACAGGGGTTGGTGGCTACACCTTC. Protein product: CASNPTGVGGYTF.